The clone carrying this TCR beta chain has a single count. Its antigen is not known. The data belong to a study of cytomegalovirus exposure and HLA in healthy donors. The CDR3 sequence is 13 residues long. The ends lost 3 bases at V and 2 bases at J; junction bases unmatched: 1. Germline V lookup: CDR1 LNHNV, CDR2 YYDKDF (reference sequence). At collection, donors were nominally healthy, but unrecorded immune exposures were probable. Overall study findings and caveats: For most subjects, TCR beta sequences were reported to predict HLA-A and HLA-B alleles with accuracy. V segments that were indistinguishable, TRBV6-2 and TRBV6-3 among them, were omitted from analysis.

The PCR was carried out with 60 Vbeta primers and 13 Jbeta primers. Generated by immunoSEQ multiplex PCR, the TCRdb table keeps only in-frame clones and is missing some. The table has over 130,000 clones, 55% to 70% seen once. The V call is TRBV15, the J call TRBJ2-7; TRBD1 aligns across 7 bases. The sequenced material came from PBMCs. The TCR originated in an older woman in good health and CMV-seropositive. CDR3 sequence (DNA): TGTGCCACCAGCAGGACAGGGACCTACGAGCAGTACTTC. Amino acids: CATSRTGTYEQYF.